This is a list of T cell receptor beta chains from one sample in a study of blood T cell repertoires in COVID-19. TCRdb's table, derived via immunoSEQ multiplex PCR, lists solely in-frame clones and lacks some. The sample has under 250,000 clones, roughly 85% seen once. The material sequenced was PBMCs or T cells enriched from blood (not recorded which). These receptors were taken from a woman aged 45-65 years with acute COVID-19. Each CDR3 is given with its conserved first and last residue. A D gene is named only where the DNA matches it firmly. Clone size is given for some rows only: seen once, a few or many times, or a class if the clone is expanded.

V gene	J gene	clone size	D gene	CDR3 DNA	CDR3 protein
TRBV7-8	TRBJ2-2	.	.	TGTGCCAGCAGCCCCCAAGGAGGCGCCGGGGAGCTGTTTTTT	CASSPQGGAGELFF
TRBV7-8	TRBJ2-2	.	TRBD2	TGTGCCAGCAGCGATCGACTAGCGATCCCCGGGGAGCTGTTTTTT	CASSDRLAIPGELFF
TRBV24-1	TRBJ2-2	.	.	TGTGCCACCAGTGACCCTCGTACCGGGGAGCTGTTTTTT	CATSDPRTGELFF
TRBV30	TRBJ1-1	.	.	TGTGCCTGGACCATACCGAGGGCTGAAGCTTTCTTT	CAWTIPRAEAFF
TRBV19	TRBJ1-2	.	.	TGTGCCAGTAGTATTACACAGGCCTATGGCTACACCTTC	CASSITQAYGYTF
TRBV27	TRBJ2-5	.	TRBD1	TGTGCCAGCAGTTCCTGGACAGGGGGGTGGACCCAGTACTTC	CASSSWTGGWTQYF
TRBV6-2/TRBV6-3	TRBJ1-4	once	TRBD1	TGTGCCAGCAGTCGCCAGACAGGGGGCAATGAAAAACTGTTTTTT	CASSRQTGGNEKLFF
TRBV6-5	TRBJ1-4	.	TRBD1	TGTGCCAGCAGCCGACAGGGGCTGCAAGATGAAAAACTGTTTTTT	CASSRQGLQDEKLFF
TRBV27	TRBJ1-6	.	.	TGTGCCAGCAGTGGGAAAGACAGGCGGAATTCACCCCTCCACTTT	CASSGKDRRNSPLHF
TRBV4-1	TRBJ2-2	few	.	TGCGCCAGCAGCCAAGAGAGACTCAACACCGGGGAGCTGTTTTTT	CASSQERLNTGELFF
TRBV15	TRBJ1-2	.	.	TGTGCCACCAGCAGAGACAGGGCGCTAGACTATGGCTACACCTTC	CATSRDRALDYGYTF
TRBV6-5	TRBJ1-1	few	.	TGTGCCAGCAGCCGTCTGAACACTGAAGCTTTCTTT	CASSRLNTEAFF
TRBV19	TRBJ1-1	few	TRBD1	TGTGCCAGTAGTTCCCCGGGACAGGACACTGAAGCTTTCTTT	CASSSPGQDTEAFF
TRBV28	TRBJ1-2	.	TRBD1	TGTGCCAGCAGTTTATCTACAGGGGGCGTAGCGGGGGGCTACACCTTC	CASSLSTGGVAGGYTF
TRBV3-1/TRBV3-2	TRBJ1-2	.	.	TGTGCCAGCTCGCGGCAGGGATATAACTATGGCTACACCTTC	CASSRQGYNYGYTF
TRBV7-2	TRBJ2-1	.	.	TGTGCCAGCAGCAGTGCGCGGAGTCGGTCCAATGAGCAGTTCTTC	CASSSARSRSNEQFF
TRBV9	TRBJ1-6	.	.	TGTGCCAGCAGCGTAACGGCGGGGGAAGGTAATTCACCCCTCCACTTT	CASSVTAGEGNSPLHF
TRBV5-1	TRBJ1-2	.	TRBD1	TGCGCCAGCAGCTCCCTGGGACAGGGATTGGGGGGCTACACCTTC	CASSSLGQGLGGYTF
TRBV19	TRBJ1-1	.	.	TGTGCCAGTAGTATAAGAGCCACGGACACTGAAGCTTTCTTT	CASSIRATDTEAFF
TRBV30	TRBJ2-7	.	TRBD1	TGTGCCTGGAGTGCGACAGGGGTAGGGTACGAGCAGTACTTC	CAWSATGVGYEQYF
TRBV6-5	TRBJ1-5	.	.	TGTGCCAGCAGTCCCGGGACACCCTATCAGCCCCAGCATTTT	CASSPGTPYQPQHF
TRBV7-9	TRBJ1-5	.	TRBD1	TGTGCCAGCAGCCGGGACAGTTTTAATCAGCCCCAGCATTTT	CASSRDSFNQPQHF
TRBV4-3	TRBJ1-2	.	.	TGCGCCAGCAGCCAAGATGGGACCGGGACACCCTATGGCTACACCTTC	CASSQDGTGTPYGYTF
TRBV6-5	TRBJ2-3	.	.	TGTGCCAGCAGTTACTCGGGGGGGCGCACAGATACGCAGTATTTT	CASSYSGGRTDTQYF
TRBV12-5	TRBJ1-1	once	.	TGTGCTAGTGGGAATACAGGGATGAGTGAAGCTTTCTTT	CASGNTGMSEAFF
TRBV5-1	TRBJ2-6	.	.	TGCGCCAGCGCCGTAGCTAGCAGTCACACTGGGGCCAACGTCCTGACTTTC	CASAVASSHTGANVLTF
TRBV6-6	TRBJ1-1	.	TRBD1	TGTGCCAGCACCGGGACAGCGAACACTGAAGCTTTCTTT	CASTGTANTEAFF
TRBV20-1	TRBJ1-5	.	TRBD1	TGCAGTGCTAGTGCCTCCGGGACAGATAGCAATCAGCCCCAGCATTTT	CSASASGTDSNQPQHF
TRBV29-1	TRBJ2-7	.	TRBD1	TGCAGCGTTGAAGGAGGCAGGGGGCCTGGGGAGCAGTACTTC	CSVEGGRGPGEQYF
TRBV6-2/TRBV6-3	TRBJ1-1	.	TRBD1	TGTGCCAGCAGTCGACCCTCGACAGGGGAAGCTTTCTTT	CASSRPSTGEAFF
TRBV4-1	TRBJ1-2	.	.	TGCGCCAGCAGCCAAGATATACTGGGAGACTATGGCTACACCTTC	CASSQDILGDYGYTF
TRBV30	TRBJ1-3	.	.	TGTGCCTGGAGTAGGCAGGGGAGAAACACCATATATTTT	CAWSRQGRNTIYF
TRBV27	TRBJ2-1	few	.	TGTGCCAGCAGTTTAAGGGAGAGGAATGAGCAGTTCTTC	CASSLRERNEQFF
TRBV11-2	TRBJ1-1	.	TRBD1	TGTGCCAGCAGCTTAGAGGGGACAGGCTCCCCAGCTTTCTTT	CASSLEGTGSPAFF
TRBV7-8	TRBJ2-2	.	TRBD2	TGTGCCACCCCGGGACTAGCGGGGGGGCCTCCCGGGGAGCTGTTTTTT	CATPGLAGGPPGELFF
TRBV19	TRBJ1-2	few	.	TGTGCCAGTAGTATAGGGGAGGCCTCGTATGGCTACACCTTC	CASSIGEASYGYTF
TRBV7-3	TRBJ1-1	.	.	TGTGCCAGCAGCCCAGGGTGGGGGGGCGGCACTGAAGCTTTCTTT	CASSPGWGGGTEAFF
TRBV27	TRBJ1-6	.	TRBD1	TGTGCCAGCAGTTCCCCCCCGACAGGGAATTCACCCCTCCACTTT	CASSSPPTGNSPLHF
TRBV5-4	TRBJ1-3	.	.	TGTGCCAGCAGCTTGGACACAACCGGAAACACCATATATTTT	CASSLDTTGNTIYF
TRBV7-2	TRBJ1-6	.	.	TGTGCCAGTTCCCCACTAAATTCACCCCTCCACTTT	CASSPLNSPLHF
TRBV7-9	TRBJ1-5	.	.	TGTGCCAGCAGCGGAATGGGACTTGGCGGCAATCAGCCCCAGCATTTT	CASSGMGLGGNQPQHF
TRBV18	TRBJ2-3	.	TRBD1	TGTGCCAGCTCACCACCGGGACAGGGGATAACAGATACGCAGTATTTT	CASSPPGQGITDTQYF
TRBV7-3	TRBJ1-5	.	.	TGTGCCAGCAGCACAATTAGCAATCAGCCCCAGCATTTT	CASSTISNQPQHF